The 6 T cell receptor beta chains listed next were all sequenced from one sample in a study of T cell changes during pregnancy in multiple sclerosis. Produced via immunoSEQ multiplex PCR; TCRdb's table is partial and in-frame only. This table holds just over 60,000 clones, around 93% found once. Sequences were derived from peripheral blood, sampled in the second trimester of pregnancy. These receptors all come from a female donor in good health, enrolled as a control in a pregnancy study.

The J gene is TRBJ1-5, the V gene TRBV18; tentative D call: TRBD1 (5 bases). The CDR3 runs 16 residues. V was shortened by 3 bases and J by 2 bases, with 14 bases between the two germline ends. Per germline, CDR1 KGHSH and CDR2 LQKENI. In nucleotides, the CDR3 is TGTGCCAGCTCACCCCGGGGGGTGGGCGGCAATCAGCCCCAGCATTTT. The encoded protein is CASSPRGVGGNQPQHF. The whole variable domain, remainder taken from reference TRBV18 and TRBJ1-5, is NAGVMQNPRHLVRRRGQEARLRCSPMKGHSHVYWYRQLPEEGLKFMVYLQKENIIDESGMPKERFSAEFPKEGPSILRIQQVVRGDSAAYFCASSPRGVGGNQPQHFGDGTRLSIL.

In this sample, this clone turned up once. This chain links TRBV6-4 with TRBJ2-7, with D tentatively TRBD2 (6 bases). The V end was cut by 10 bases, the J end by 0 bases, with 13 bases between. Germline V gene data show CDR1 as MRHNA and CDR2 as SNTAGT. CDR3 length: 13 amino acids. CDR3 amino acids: CANRGLFSYEQYF. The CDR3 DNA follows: TGTGCCAACCGGGGACTCTTCTCCTACGAGCAGTACTTC.

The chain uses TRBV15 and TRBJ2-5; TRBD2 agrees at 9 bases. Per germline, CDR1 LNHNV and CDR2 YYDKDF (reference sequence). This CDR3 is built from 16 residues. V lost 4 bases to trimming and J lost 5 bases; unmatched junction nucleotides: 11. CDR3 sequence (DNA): TGTGCCACCAGCAATTTCGGGCGGGGGGGCAGTGAGACCCAGTACTTC. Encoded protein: CATSNFGRGGSETQYF.

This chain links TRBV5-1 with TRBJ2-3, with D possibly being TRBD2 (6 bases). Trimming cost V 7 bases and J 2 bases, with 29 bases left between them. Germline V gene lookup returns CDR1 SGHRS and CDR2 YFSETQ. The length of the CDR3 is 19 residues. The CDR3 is CASSGSSPRVPEPTDTQYF. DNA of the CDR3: TGCGCCAGCTCCGGGAGCTCCCCCCGTGTTCCCGAGCCCACAGATACGCAGTATTTT.

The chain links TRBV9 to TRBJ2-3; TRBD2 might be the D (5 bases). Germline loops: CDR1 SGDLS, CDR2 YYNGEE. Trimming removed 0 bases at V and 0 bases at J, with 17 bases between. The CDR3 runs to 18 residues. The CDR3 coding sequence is TGTGCCAGCAGCGTAGCAAGCCTTGGAGGAGGCAGCACAGATACGCAGTATTTT. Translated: CASSVASLGGGSTDTQYF.

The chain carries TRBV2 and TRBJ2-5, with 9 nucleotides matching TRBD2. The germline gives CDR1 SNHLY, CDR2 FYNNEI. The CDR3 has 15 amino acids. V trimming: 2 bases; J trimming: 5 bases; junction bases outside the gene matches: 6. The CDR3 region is CASSERTSVRETQYF. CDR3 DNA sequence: TGTGCCAGCAGTGAAAGGACTAGCGTGAGGGAGACCCAGTACTTC. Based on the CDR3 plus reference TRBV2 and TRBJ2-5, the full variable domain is EPEVTQTPSHQVTQMGQEVILRCVPISNHLYFYWYRQILGQKVEFLVSFYNNEISEKSEIFDDQFSVERPDGSNFTLKIRSTKLEDSAMYFCASSERTSVRETQYFGPGTRLLVL.